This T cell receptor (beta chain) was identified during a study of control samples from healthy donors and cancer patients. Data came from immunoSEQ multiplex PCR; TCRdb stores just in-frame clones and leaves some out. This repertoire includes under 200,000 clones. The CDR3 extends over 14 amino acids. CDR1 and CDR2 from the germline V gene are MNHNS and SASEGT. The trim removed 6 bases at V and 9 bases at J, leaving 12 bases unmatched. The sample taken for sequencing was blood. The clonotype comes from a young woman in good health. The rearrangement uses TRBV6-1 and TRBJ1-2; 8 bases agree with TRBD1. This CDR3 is CASSPSGQGNSYTF. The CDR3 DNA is TGTGCCAGCAGCCCATCCGGACAGGGAAATAGCTACACCTTC.